Here is one T cell receptor (beta chain) with its context. Relative to the germline gene, one junction end is altered; a read error may explain this. This entry belongs to a study of tumor and adjacent non-tumor tissue in lung cancer. This sample's RNA came from whole unsorted tissue. Germline assignment: CDR1 SGHAT and CDR2 FQNNGV. The CDR3 has 16 amino acids. TCRbeta libraries were built with three rounds of nested PCR, modified from ARM-PCR. Using its own MiXCR run on the multiplex PCR reads, TCRdb lists one record per CDR3 protein. The sample records around 86,000 distinct CDR3 sequences, 55% to 80% being singletons.

The V call is TRBV11-2, the J call TRBJ2-1; possible D gene TRBD2, 6 bases. This TCR was sampled from a middle-aged woman with non-small cell lung cancer. The material sequenced was lung tumor tissue. The CDR3 here is CASSETLAALYNEQSF. The CDR3 DNA reads TGTGCCAGCAGCGAGACACTAGCTGCACTGTACAACGAGCAGTCCTTC. Full variable domain (remainder filled in from reference TRBV11-2 and TRBJ2-1): EAGVAQSPRYKIIEKRQSVAFWCNPISGHATLYWYQQILGQGPKLLIQFQNNGVVDDSQLPKDRFSAERLKGVDSTLKIQPAKLEDSAVYLCASSETLAALYNEQSFGPGTRLTVL.